These 4 T cell receptor beta chains came from one sample sequenced in a study of PD-1 blockade in classical Hodgkin lymphoma. Every patient was affected by relapse after autologous stem cell transplantation, while exposure to brentuximab vedotin was not uniform. Assay: immunoSEQ multiplex PCR; the TCRdb copy retains only in-frame clones and omits some. The top ten hold roughly 9% of the sample, which has 38,000 or so clones, over 80% seen once. The input for sequencing was peripheral blood mononuclear cells (PBMCs), taken at baseline. These receptors were obtained from a human donor with classical Hodgkin lymphoma.

This sequence joins TRBV7-9 and TRBJ2-5; D may be TRBD2 (6 bases). In germline, CDR1 is SEHNR, CDR2 FQNEAQ (reference sequence). V lost 5 bases and J lost 4, with 11 bases in between. CDR3 length equals 13 residues. The CDR3 coding sequence is TGTGCCAGCAGCACGGGACTTACAGAGACCCAGTACTTC. As protein: CASSTGLTETQYF.

The rearrangement uses TRBV5-1 and TRBJ1-3; 7 nucleotides match TRBD1. The germline CDR1 and CDR2 sequences are SGHRS and YFSETQ. The CDR3 consists of 17 residues. V lost 5 bases and J lost 1; bases outside the gene matches: 12. The CDR3 coding sequence is TGCGCCAGCAGTCGTACCCGCGGGACAGCTTCTGGAAACACCATATATTTT. Encoded protein: CASSRTRGTASGNTIYF.

The chain combines TRBV27 with TRBJ2-6; D gene unclear. Germline CDR1 and CDR2: MNHEY and SMNVEV (reference sequence). The CDR3 consists of 15 residues. V lost 3 bases and J lost 2, with 8 bases in between. Here the CDR3 DNA reads TGTGCCAGCAGTTTCGGTGAAGCTGGGGCCAACGTCCTGACTTTC. Translation: CASSFGEAGANVLTF.

The chain combines TRBV10-3 with TRBJ1-2; 10 bases are shared with TRBD1. This CDR3 comprises 13 residues. Germline assignment: CDR1 ENHRY and CDR2 SYGVKD. With 6 bases clipped from V and 8 bases from J, the junction kept 6 bases outside the gene matches. The CDR3 is CAISSDRGWGYTF. CDR3 nucleotides: TGTGCCATCAGCTCGGACAGGGGGTGGGGCTACACCTTC.